What follows are 10 T cell receptor beta chains derived from one specimen sequenced in a study of breast tumors, draining lymph nodes, adjacent tissues. One entry per CDR3 protein, called by TCRdb with MiXCR from the multiplex PCR reads. The sample consists of approximately 200,000 distinct CDR3 sequences, 31% of them appearing once. Breast cancer patients provided tissue from their axillary draining lymph nodes. Sample: axillary lymph node tissue. The source of these receptors is a female donor with breast cancer. Some clones in this sample may be carry-over from other donors' samples.

This chain uses TRBV28 with TRBJ2-2; a possible D gene is TRBD2 (5 bases). Between the trimmed V and J ends, which lost 11 bases and 8 bases, there was a span of 21 bases. The CDR3 loop spans 14 amino acids. Germline lookup yields CDR1 MDHEN and CDR2 SYDVKM. The CDR3: CASTLSGFGGELFF. CDR3 sequence (DNA): TGTGCCTCCACGCTAAGCGGTTTTGGTGGGGAGCTGTTTTTT.

In the case of this clonotype: A read error may explain this, as a much larger clone is one base away. In DNA form, the CDR3 reads TGTGCCAGCAGCGAGTCCCTTGGGGGGGATCTATACAATGAGCAGCTCTTC. Translating gives CASSESLGGDLYNEQLF. The chain carries TRBV9 and TRBJ2-1, with 7 bases lining up with TRBD2. Germline-derived CDR1 and CDR2 are SGDLS and YYNGEE. The CDR3 runs 17 residues.

The rearrangement joins TRBV28 to TRBJ2-1; TRBD1 is a possible D gene (6 bases). The germline V and J ends were trimmed by 3 bases and 7 bases, with 16 bases remaining between them. CDR3 size: 15 residues. Germline V gene data show CDR1 as MDHEN and CDR2 as SYDVKM. In DNA, the CDR3 is TGTGCCAGCAGTTTGCGGCAGGGGAAGGGTAATGAGCAGTTCTTC. Protein product: CASSLRQGKGNEQFF.

A word on this clonotype: It is likely a read error, because the conserved phenylalanine at the end of the CDR3 is missing. The DNA is left out, because the CDR3 cannot be placed on it with certainty; the CDR3 is given as TCRdb lists it. The J gene is TRBJ2-2, the V gene TRBV20-1; the table's D call of TRBD1 was not tested on the DNA. Germline values: CDR1 DFQATT, CDR2 SNEGSKA (reference sequence). Both ends counted, the CDR3 spans 15 residues. CDR3 amino acids: CSAPRDRANTGERMS.

There are many counts of this clonotype. The V and J genes are TRBV20-1 and TRBJ2-3, with D uncertain. V lost 6 bases and J 0 bases, leaving 16 bases between the germline ends. This CDR3 is 15 amino acids long. The germline gives CDR1 DFQATT, CDR2 SNEGSKA (reference sequence). DNA of the CDR3: TGCAGTGCAGGGTCCCACCGTCTAAGCACAGATACGCAGTATTTT. Its protein is CSAGSHRLSTDTQYF.

This clonotype has ten or more counts. J is TRBJ2-2 and V is TRBV20-1, with 7 bases fitting TRBD1. The CDR3 is made up of 14 amino acids. Germline values: CDR1 DFQATT, CDR2 SNEGSKA (reference sequence). The CDR3 DNA reads TGCGGAAGCCGGGACAGTGAGAACACCGGGGAGCTGTTTTTT. This encodes CGSRDSENTGELFF.

As to this clonotype: One base away lies a much larger clone, so this may be a sequencing read error. The gene calls are TRBV5-5 and TRBJ2-5; 7 positions agree with TRBD2. CDR1 SGHKS and CDR2 YYEKEE come from the germline V gene (reference sequence). J lost 2 bases, V lost 0 bases, and 7 bases had no gene match. This CDR3 has 16 amino acids. The CDR3 nucleotides are TGTGCCAGCAGCTTGGCCGTCGCTAGCGGTCAAGAGACCCAGTACTTC. It encodes CASSLAVASGQETQYF.

The sample holds a few counts of this clonotype. A clone one base away is much larger, so this may be a read error. The J gene is TRBJ2-7, the V gene TRBV3-1, with D unclear. V lost 1 base and J 8 bases, leaving 6 bases between the germline ends. The CDR3 contains 11 residues. CDR1 is LGHDT, CDR2 YNNKEL, per germline (reference sequence). CDR3 region: CASSQGGKQYF. CDR3 bases: TGTGCCAGCAGCCAAGGAGGTAAGCAGTACTTC.

This clonotype was seen a few times. The chain links TRBV13 to TRBJ2-7, with 8 bases lining up with TRBD2. The V gene end was trimmed by 5 bases and the J gene end by 7 bases; junction bases not matched to a gene: 13. Germline V CDR1 and CDR2: PRHDT, FYEKMQ (reference sequence). The CDR3 contains 15 residues. CDR3 sequence: CASSGPGTRGGEQYF. The CDR3 bases are TGTGCCAGCAGCGGCCCCGGGACTAGAGGGGGGGAGCAGTACTTC.

This clonotype was counted at least ten times. This sequence joins TRBV7-8 and TRBJ2-5, with 7 nucleotides matching TRBD2. The germline CDR1 and CDR2 sequences are SGHVS and FQNEAQ. This CDR3 is 17 amino acids long. V shed 1 base and J 9 bases; nucleotides not matched to a gene: 17. CDR3 bases: TGTGCCAGCAGCTTAGGGGCCGGGACTGGACTAGGGGAGCCCCAGTACTTC. Amino acid sequence: CASSLGAGTGLGEPQYF.